These 4 T cell receptor beta chains came from one sample sequenced in a study of T cells in Graves' hyperthyroidism and ophthalmopathy (dated by TCRdb to about 2019). The library came from multiplex PCR. The sequencer was an Illumina HiSeq 2000. Amplification of TCR beta CDR3 regions was carried out from RNA transcripts. For the first round of RT-PCR on the TCR CDR3, the HTBI primer set was used together with the Qiagen OneStep RT-PCR kit. TCRdb took the public reads, trimmed them with fastp at Q25, ran MiXCR for clone calling and kept in-frame beta chains. Here each entry gathers all rows of one CDR3 protein and keeps the most common genes and DNA. This sample lists about 200,000 distinct CDR3 sequences; about 17% were detected once. The ten largest clones add up to about 50% of the sample. Input material: blood. These receptors originate from a woman aged 45 to 65 with Graves' hyperthyroidism.

The CDR3 DNA sequence: TGCGCCAGCAGCACGACACAGGGCGCAGCTTTCTTT. It yields the protein CASSTTQGAAFF. The chain uses TRBV5-1 and TRBJ1-1; D possibly corresponds to TRBD1 (6 bases). This CDR3 has 12 amino acids. Trimming took 4 bases from V and 10 from J, leaving 14 bases between them. Germline CDR1 and CDR2: SGHRS and YFSETQ.

This clonotype was seen a few times. The chain is built from TRBV3-1 and TRBJ2-7; D uncertain. This CDR3 has 15 amino acids. Germline-derived CDR1 and CDR2 are LGHDT and YNNKEL (reference sequence). The V end was cut by 1 base, the J end by 0 bases, with 10 bases between. The chain's CDR3 is CASSQGTASSYEQYF. The DNA of the CDR3 is TGTGCCAGCAGCCAAGGGACGGCGAGCTCCTACGAGCAGTACTTC.

This clonotype was counted ten times or more. The rearrangement uses TRBV24-1 and TRBJ2-2, with D unresolved. Trimming shortened V by 2 bases and J by 0 bases, and 6 bases separated the two germline ends. The CDR3 contains 15 residues. The V gene's germline CDR1 is KGHDR and CDR2 SFDVKD. The CDR3 region has the DNA TGTGCCACCAGTGATTCAGTGACGAACACCGGGGAGCTGTTTTTT. Translation gives CATSDSVTNTGELFF.

This clonotype was detected many times. The chain has TRBV28 and TRBJ2-2; D remains unclear. V shed 8 bases and J shed 1 base, with 14 bases lying between them. Germline loops: CDR1 MDHEN, CDR2 SYDVKM. The CDR3 is 15 amino acids. CDR3 bases: TGTGCCAGCCTTCCTGCGGAAAAGAACACCGGGGAGCTGTTTTTT. It is translated as CASLPAEKNTGELFF.